The 18 T cell receptor beta chains reported below all come from one sample, sequenced in a study of CD8+ T cells in alopecia areata (dated by TCRdb to 2017 to 2018). The library was produced with the immunoSEQ multiplex PCR assay. RNA was extracted from all samples and reverse transcribed into cDNA as template for TCR sequencing. TCRdb's version of the immuneACCESS table is confined to in-frame rearrangements and falls short of the full clone set. An unresolved V gene accounts for under half of the shortfall where checked; the remainder is of unknown origin. The sample table lists 110,000 or so clones, around three fifths of them with a count of one. 3% to 4% of the sample rests with the top ten. The time point label of this sample denotes: roughly 24 weeks on oral tofacitinib. This specimen's treatment or condition label, interpreted: oral pan-JAK inhibitor, 5-10 mg twice daily. The input for sequencing was CD4+ T cells sorted from blood, taken at week 24, from a patient treated with tofacitinib. Every receptor here comes from a human donor with alopecia areata.

This rearrangement joins TRBV29-1 to TRBJ1-2, with 7 positions matching TRBD1. Trimming at V came to 8 bases and at J to 2 bases, leaving 5 bases not matched to a gene. CDR3 size: 12 residues. Germline CDR1 SQVTM, CDR2 ANQGSEA. The CDR3 region has the DNA TGCAGCATCCGGACAGGCAACTATGGCTACACCTTC. Its protein is CSIRTGNYGYTF.

This clone was detected only once. V and J are TRBV11-2 and TRBJ2-1; D uncertain. The CDR3 loop spans 12 amino acids. Trimming pared 5 bases from V and 7 bases from J, leaving 9 bases between. CDR1 and CDR2 (germline): SGHAT, FQNNGV. The CDR3 nucleotides read TGTGCCAGCAGCCCTACCAGGAATGAGCAGTTCTTC. The encoded protein is CASSPTRNEQFF. Based on the CDR3 plus reference TRBV11-2 and TRBJ2-1, the full variable domain is EAGVAQSPRYKIIEKRQSVAFWCNPISGHATLYWYQQILGQGPKLLIQFQNNGVVDDSQLPKDRFSAERLKGVDSTLKIQPAKLEDSAVYLCASSPTRNEQFFGPGTRLTVL.

The V call is TRBV25-1, the J call TRBJ1-3; D is perhaps TRBD1 (5 bases). This CDR3 comprises 13 residues. Trimming pared 7 bases from V and 4 bases from J, leaving 11 bases between. Germline lookup yields CDR1 MGHDK and CDR2 SYGVNS. As DNA, the CDR3 is TGTGCCAGCACCAGGGACGGAGGAAACACCATATATTTT. It is translated as CASTRDGGNTIYF.

The chain uses TRBV2 and TRBJ2-5; D might be TRBD2 (6 bases). CDR3 length: 14 amino acids. Germline CDR1 and CDR2: SNHLY and FYNNEI. Trimming left V 3 bases short and J 2 bases short, with 10 bases between. The DNA of the CDR3 is TGTGCCAGCAGTGATCTTCGGGGGCAAGAGACCCAGTACTTC. The encoded protein is CASSDLRGQETQYF.

The chain recombines TRBV10-3 with TRBJ2-3; 14 bases fit TRBD2. This CDR3 spans 16 amino acids. Germline trimming cut 10 bases from V and 6 bases from J; bases unmatched to any gene: 12. Germline values: CDR1 ENHRY, CDR2 SYGVKD. CDR3 in DNA: TGTGCCACAACTGAGGGACTAGCGGGGGCCCGGGATACGCAGTATTTT. Residues: CATTEGLAGARDTQYF.

The chain has TRBV29-1 and TRBJ1-1; tentative D call: TRBD1 (6 bases). Germline CDR1 is SQVTM and CDR2 is ANQGSEA. Trimming shortened V by 7 bases and J by 1 base, and 10 bases separated the two germline ends. The CDR3 runs to 12 residues. In nucleotides, the CDR3 is TGCAGCGGTGGACAGCAGAACACTGAAGCTTTCTTT. Translation: CSGGQQNTEAFF.

The CDR3 region is CASSVVRGSQEDTQYF. The CDR3 DNA is TGCGCCAGCAGCGTTGTTCGGGGGAGCCAGGAAGATACGCAGTATTTT. The chain joins TRBV5-1 to TRBJ2-3; D is possibly TRBD2 (6 bases). Per the germline V gene, CDR1 is SGHRS and CDR2 is YFSETQ. Trimming left V 4 bases short and J 5 bases short, with 20 bases between. This CDR3 comprises 16 residues.

J is TRBJ1-1 and V is TRBV23-1; D not resolved. TRBV23-1 is an ORF, and what it does is uncertain. The V end was cut by 0 bases, the J end by 1 base, with 9 bases between. This CDR3 is built from 15 residues. The CDR3 spells CASSQSLPANTEAFF. Here the CDR3 DNA reads TGCGCCAGCAGTCAATCTTTACCCGCGAACACTGAAGCTTTCTTT.

The table lists this clone with a few counts. The chain links TRBV4-1 to TRBJ1-4, with D possibly TRBD1 on 5 matching bases. V lost 4 bases to trimming and J lost 4 bases, with 28 bases between them. The CDR3 has 20 residues. CDR1 is MGHRA and CDR2 is YSYEKL in the germline V gene. In DNA form, the CDR3 reads TGCGCCAGCAGCCCAGCCGTGGGTAGAGGCCAGGGCAATGATAATGAAAAACTGTTTTTT. This sequence encodes CASSPAVGRGQGNDNEKLFF.

This chain links TRBV10-3 with TRBJ1-4; possibly TRBD1 for D (5 bases). The germline gives CDR1 ENHRY, CDR2 SYGVKD. This CDR3 comprises 15 residues. Between the trimmed V and J ends, which lost 2 bases and 11 bases, there was a span of 18 bases. CDR3 in DNA: TGTGCCATCAGTGAGGAAGCCATCGGGACCGGGAAACTGTTTTTT. The encoded protein is CAISEEAIGTGKLFF.

This clone was counted only a few times. The rearrangement links TRBV19 to TRBJ2-4, with 8 bases that match TRBD2. The CDR3 is made up of 14 amino acids. The V gene's germline CDR1 is LNHDA and CDR2 SQIVND (reference sequence). The ends lost 5 bases at V and 2 bases at J; junction bases unmatched: 2. As DNA, the CDR3 is TGTGCCAGTAGTCCGGGGGGGACCAAAAACATTCAGTACTTC. Its protein is CASSPGGTKNIQYF. Supplemented by reference TRBV19 and TRBJ2-4, the full variable domain reads DGGITQSPKYLFRKEGQNVTLSCEQNLNHDAMYWYRQDPGQGLRLIYYSQIVNDFQKGDIAEGYSVSREKKESFPLTVTSAQKNPTAFYLCASSPGGTKNIQYFGAGTRLSVL.

The CDR3 spells CASSPGTNTEAFF. DNA for the CDR3: TGTGCCAGCAGCCCCGGCACGAACACTGAAGCTTTCTTT. The chain joins TRBV9 to TRBJ1-1; D ambiguous. Germline CDR1 is SGDLS and CDR2 is YYNGEE. The V and J ends lost 4 bases and 1 base respectively, with 8 bases between them. The CDR3 runs 13 residues.

The chain carries TRBV20-1 and TRBJ2-3; D uncertain. Germline CDR1 is DFQATT and CDR2 is SNEGSKA (reference sequence). Trimming left V 5 bases short and J 6 bases short, with 9 bases between. CDR3 size: 11 residues. The DNA of the CDR3 is TGCAGTGCTGGCCGGTTGGATACGCAGTATTTT. It encodes CSAGRLDTQYF.

This rearrangement joins TRBV7-9 to TRBJ2-7; 9 bases agree with TRBD1. There are 15 residues in the CDR3. J lost 3 bases, V lost 4 bases, and 7 bases had no gene match. CDR1 is SEHNR and CDR2 is FQNEAQ in the germline V gene (reference sequence). In DNA, the CDR3 is TGTGCCAGCAGCTCCGGGACAGGGTTTGACTACGAGCAGTACTTC. Its protein product is CASSSGTGFDYEQYF.

This rearrangement joins TRBV2 to TRBJ1-2; 8 nucleotides align to TRBD1. Trimming took 4 bases from V and 4 from J; bases not matched to a gene: 8. The CDR3 contains 15 residues. CDR1 SNHLY and CDR2 FYNNEI come from the germline V gene. This chain's CDR3 is CASSVDRGSSYGYTF. CDR3 in DNA: TGTGCCAGCAGTGTCGACAGGGGATCCTCCTATGGCTACACCTTC.

The CDR3 region is CAINGFEDQPQHF. As DNA, the CDR3 is TGTGCCATCAATGGATTTGAGGATCAGCCCCAGCATTTT. The chain carries TRBV10-3 and TRBJ1-5, with D hard to call. The CDR3 extends over 13 amino acids. Germline V gene lookup returns CDR1 ENHRY and CDR2 SYGVKD. Between the trimmed V and J ends, which lost 7 bases and 5 bases, there was a span of 12 bases.

The chain has TRBV5-4 and TRBJ2-2, with unresolved D. The CDR3 consists of 14 residues. The V and J ends lost 2 bases and 4 bases respectively, with 9 bases between them. Per germline, CDR1 SGHNT and CDR2 YYREEE (reference sequence). The CDR3 sequence is CASSFTAPTGELFF. CDR3 sequence (DNA): TGTGCCAGCAGCTTCACAGCTCCCACCGGGGAGCTGTTTTTT.

The rearrangement joins TRBV10-3 to TRBJ2-1; TRBD2 is a possible D gene (7 bases). CDR3 length: 13 residues. Germline V gene lookup returns CDR1 ENHRY and CDR2 SYGVKD. V lost 8 bases and J lost 7, with 15 bases in between. The DNA for the CDR3 is TGTGCCATCGGGGGGGCCCGTCGAAATGAGCAGTTCTTC. Translating gives CAIGGARRNEQFF.